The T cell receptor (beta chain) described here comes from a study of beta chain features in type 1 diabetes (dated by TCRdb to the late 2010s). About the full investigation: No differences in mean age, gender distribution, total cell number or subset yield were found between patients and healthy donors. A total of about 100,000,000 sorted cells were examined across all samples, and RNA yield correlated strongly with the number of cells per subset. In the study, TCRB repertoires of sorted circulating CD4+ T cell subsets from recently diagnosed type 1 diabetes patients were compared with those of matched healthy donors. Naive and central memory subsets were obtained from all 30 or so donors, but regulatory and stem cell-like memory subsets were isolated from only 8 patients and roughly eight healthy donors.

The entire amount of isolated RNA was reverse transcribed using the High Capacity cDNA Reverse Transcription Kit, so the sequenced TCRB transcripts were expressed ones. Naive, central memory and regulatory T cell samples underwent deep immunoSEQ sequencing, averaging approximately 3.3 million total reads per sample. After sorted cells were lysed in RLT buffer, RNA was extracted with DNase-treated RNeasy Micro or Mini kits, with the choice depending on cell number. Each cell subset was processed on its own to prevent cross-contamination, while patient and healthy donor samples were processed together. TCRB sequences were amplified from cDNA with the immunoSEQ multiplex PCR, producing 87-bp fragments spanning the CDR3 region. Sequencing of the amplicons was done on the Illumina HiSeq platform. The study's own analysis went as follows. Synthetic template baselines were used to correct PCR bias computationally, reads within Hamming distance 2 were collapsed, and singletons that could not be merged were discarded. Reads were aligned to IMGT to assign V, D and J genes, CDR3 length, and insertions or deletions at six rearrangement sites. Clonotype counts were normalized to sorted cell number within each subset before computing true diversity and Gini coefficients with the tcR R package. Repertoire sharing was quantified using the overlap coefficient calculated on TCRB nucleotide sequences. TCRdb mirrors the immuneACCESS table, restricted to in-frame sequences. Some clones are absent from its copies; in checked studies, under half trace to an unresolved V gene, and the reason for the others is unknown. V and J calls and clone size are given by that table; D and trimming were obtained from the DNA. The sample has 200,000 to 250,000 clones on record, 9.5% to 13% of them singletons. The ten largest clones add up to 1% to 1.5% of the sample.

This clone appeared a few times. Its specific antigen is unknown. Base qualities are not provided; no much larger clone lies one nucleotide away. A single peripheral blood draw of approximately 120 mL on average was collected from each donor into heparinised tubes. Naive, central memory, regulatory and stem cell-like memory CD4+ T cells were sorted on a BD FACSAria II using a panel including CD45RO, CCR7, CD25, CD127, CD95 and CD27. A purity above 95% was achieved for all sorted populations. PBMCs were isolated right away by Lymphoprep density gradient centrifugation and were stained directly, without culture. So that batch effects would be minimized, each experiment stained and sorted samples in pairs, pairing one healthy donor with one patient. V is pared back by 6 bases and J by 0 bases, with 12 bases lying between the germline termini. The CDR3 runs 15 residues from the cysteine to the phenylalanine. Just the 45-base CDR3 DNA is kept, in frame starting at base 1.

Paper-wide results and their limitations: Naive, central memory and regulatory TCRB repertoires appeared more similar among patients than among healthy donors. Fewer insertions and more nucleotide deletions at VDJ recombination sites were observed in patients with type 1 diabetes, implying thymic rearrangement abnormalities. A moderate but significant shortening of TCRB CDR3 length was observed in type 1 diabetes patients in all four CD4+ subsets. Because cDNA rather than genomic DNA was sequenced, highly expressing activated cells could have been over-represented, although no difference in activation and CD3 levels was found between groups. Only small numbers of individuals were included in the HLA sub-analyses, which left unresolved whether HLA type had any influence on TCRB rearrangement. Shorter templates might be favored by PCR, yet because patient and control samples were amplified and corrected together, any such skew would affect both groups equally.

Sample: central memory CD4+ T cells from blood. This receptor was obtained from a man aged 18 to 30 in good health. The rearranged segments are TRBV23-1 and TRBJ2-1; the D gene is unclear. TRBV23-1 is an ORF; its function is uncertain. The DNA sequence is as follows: TGCGCCAGCAGCTTACAGCCTCGCTCCTACAATGAGCAGTTCTTC. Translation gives CASSLQPRSYNEQFF.